The subject of this entry is one T cell receptor beta chain. In the authors' workflow: Reference gene primer amplification gave estimated nucleated cell counts. Profiling relied on immunoSEQ multiplex PCR, and the TCRdb table lists in-frame clones only, not all of them. That table gives V, J and clone size, and the DNA gave D and trimming. The sample lists nearly 200,000 clones, around 84% occurring once. This sample stems from a study of blood T cell repertoires in COVID-19. Study-wide context: Sites across the United States, Italy and Spain contributed samples from acute and convalescent COVID-19. T cells, B-cell-depleted T cells, or PBMCs supplied cDNA or gDNA.

CDR3 size: 16 residues. Per germline, CDR1 KGHSH and CDR2 LQKENI. V lost 2 bases to trimming and J lost 8 bases; unmatched junction nucleotides: 9. Sequencing input: peripheral blood. The chain joins TRBV18 to TRBJ2-1; 10 bases match TRBD2. This receptor was taken from a human donor in a cohort sampled during active COVID-19. As DNA, the CDR3 is TGTGCCAGCTCACCATCTCTAAGCGGGAGGGGAGATGAGCAGTTCTTC. Translated: CASSPSLSGRGDEQFF.